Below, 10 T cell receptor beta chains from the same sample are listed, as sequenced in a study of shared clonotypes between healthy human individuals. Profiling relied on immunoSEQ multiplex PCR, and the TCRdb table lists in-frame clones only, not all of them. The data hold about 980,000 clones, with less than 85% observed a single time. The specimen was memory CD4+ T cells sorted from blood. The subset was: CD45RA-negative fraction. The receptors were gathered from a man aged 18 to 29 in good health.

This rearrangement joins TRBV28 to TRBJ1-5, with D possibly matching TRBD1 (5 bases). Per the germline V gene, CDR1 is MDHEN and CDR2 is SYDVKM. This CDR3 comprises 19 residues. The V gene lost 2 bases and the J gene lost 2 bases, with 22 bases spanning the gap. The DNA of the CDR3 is TGTGCCAGCAGTTTACAATCGGGGACTGACGGCAGAGGCAATCAGCCCCAGCATTTT. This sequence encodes CASSLQSGTDGRGNQPQHF.

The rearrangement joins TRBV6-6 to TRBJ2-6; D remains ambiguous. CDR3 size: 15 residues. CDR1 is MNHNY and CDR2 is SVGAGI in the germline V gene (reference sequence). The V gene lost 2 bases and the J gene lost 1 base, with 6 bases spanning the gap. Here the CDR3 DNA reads TGTGCCAGCAGTTACGATGGGTCTGGGGCCAACGTCCTGACTTTC. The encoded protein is CASSYDGSGANVLTF.

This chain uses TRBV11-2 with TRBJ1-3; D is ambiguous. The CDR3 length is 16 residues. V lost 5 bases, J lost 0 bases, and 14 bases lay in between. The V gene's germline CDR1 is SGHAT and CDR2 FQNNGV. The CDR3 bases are TGTGCCAGCAGCGCCTACCTCCAGGTCTCTGGAAACACCATATATTTT. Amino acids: CASSAYLQVSGNTIYF.

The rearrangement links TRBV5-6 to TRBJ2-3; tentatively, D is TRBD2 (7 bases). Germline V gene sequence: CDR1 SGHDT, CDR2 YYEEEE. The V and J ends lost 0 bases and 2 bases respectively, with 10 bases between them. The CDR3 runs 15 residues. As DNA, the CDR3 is TGTGCCAGCAGCTTGGTTGCGGGGGCCACAGATACGCAGTATTTT. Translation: CASSLVAGATDTQYF.

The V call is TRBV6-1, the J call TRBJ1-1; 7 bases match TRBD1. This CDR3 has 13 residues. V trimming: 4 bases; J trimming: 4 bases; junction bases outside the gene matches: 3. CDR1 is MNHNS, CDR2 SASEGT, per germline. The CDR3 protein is CASSATGTTEAFF. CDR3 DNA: TGTGCCAGCAGTGCGACAGGGACCACTGAAGCTTTCTTT.

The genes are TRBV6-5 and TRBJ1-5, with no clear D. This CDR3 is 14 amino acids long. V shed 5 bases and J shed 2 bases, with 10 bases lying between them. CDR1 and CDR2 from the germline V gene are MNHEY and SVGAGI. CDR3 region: CASSTGLGNQPQHF. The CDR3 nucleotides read TGTGCCAGCAGTACGGGATTGGGCAATCAGCCCCAGCATTTT.

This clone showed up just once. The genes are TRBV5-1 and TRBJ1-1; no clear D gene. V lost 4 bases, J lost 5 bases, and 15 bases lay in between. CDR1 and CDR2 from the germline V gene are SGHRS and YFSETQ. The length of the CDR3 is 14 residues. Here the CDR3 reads CASSPSPGQTEAFF. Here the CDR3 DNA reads TGCGCCAGCAGCCCTTCCCCCGGGCAAACTGAAGCTTTCTTT.

The CDR3 region has the DNA TGTGCCAGCAGAGAGGACGTATCCTACGAGCAGTACTTC. This codes for CASREDVSYEQYF. This chain links TRBV2 with TRBJ2-7; the D is unclear. Germline-derived CDR1 and CDR2 are SNHLY and FYNNEI. The CDR3 contains 13 residues. Trimming took off 6 bases at V and 1 base at J, with 10 bases between the two ends.

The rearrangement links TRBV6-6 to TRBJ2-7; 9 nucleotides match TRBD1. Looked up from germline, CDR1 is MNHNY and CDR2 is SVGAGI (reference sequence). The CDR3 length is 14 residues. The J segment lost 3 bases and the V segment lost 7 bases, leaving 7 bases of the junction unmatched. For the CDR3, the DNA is TGTGCCAGCACCACTCCGGGACAGGGCTACGAGCAGTACTTC. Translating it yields CASTTPGQGYEQYF.

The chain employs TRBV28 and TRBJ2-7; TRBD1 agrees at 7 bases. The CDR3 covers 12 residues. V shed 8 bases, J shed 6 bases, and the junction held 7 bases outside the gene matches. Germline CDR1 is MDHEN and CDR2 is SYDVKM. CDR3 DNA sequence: TGTGCCAGCCGGACAGGCTCGTCCGAGCAGTACTTC. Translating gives CASRTGSSEQYF.